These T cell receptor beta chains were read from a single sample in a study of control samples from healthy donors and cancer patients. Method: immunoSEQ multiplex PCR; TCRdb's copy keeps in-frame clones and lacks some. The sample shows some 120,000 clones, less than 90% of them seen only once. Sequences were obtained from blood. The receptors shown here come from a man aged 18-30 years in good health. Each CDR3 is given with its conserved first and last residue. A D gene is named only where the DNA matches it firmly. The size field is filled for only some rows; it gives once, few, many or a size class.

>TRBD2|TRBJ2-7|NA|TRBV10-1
TGCGCCAGCAGCCCGACTAGCGGCCCCTACGAGCAGTACTTC
CASSPTSGPYEQYF
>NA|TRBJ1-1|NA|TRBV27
TGTGCCAGCAGACTCACAGGGATGAACACTGAAGCTTTCTTT
CASRLTGMNTEAFF
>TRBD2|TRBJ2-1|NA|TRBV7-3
TGTGCCAGCAGCCAAGGGGCTAGCGGGAGCCCCAATGAGCAGTTCTTC
CASSQGASGSPNEQFF
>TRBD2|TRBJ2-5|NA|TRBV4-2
TGTGCCAGCGGTTCGGGAGGGGGGCAAGAGACCCAGTACTTC
CASGSGGGQETQYF
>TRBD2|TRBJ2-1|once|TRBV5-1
TGCGCCAGCAGCTTACGCAGCGGGGGCGAGCAGTTCTTC
CASSLRSGGEQFF
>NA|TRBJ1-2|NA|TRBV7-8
TGTGCCAGCAGCTCCGCAGGACGGGTTAACGGCTACACCTTC
CASSSAGRVNGYTF
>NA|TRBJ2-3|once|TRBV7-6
TGTGCCAGCAGCTTAGCGAAGGGTCCTACGCAGTATTTT
CASSLAKGPTQYF
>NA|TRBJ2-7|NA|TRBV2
TGTGCCAGCGCAACAGGGATTGGCCCCTACGAGCAGTACTTC
CASATGIGPYEQYF
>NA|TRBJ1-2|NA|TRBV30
TGTGCCTGGAGGGGGGTAACTGGGGCGAACTATGGCTACACCTTC
CAWRGVTGANYGYTF
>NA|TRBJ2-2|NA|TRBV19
TGTGCCAGTAAGGGCGGGAACACCGGGGAGCTGTTTTTT
CASKGGNTGELFF
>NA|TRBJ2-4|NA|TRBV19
TGTGCCAGTAGTATAGTATCTAGGGAAGCCAAAAACATTCAGTACTTC
CASSIVSREAKNIQYF
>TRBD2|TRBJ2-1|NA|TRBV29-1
TGCAGCGTTGAGAAGACTAGCGATGAGCAGTTCTTC
CSVEKTSDEQFF